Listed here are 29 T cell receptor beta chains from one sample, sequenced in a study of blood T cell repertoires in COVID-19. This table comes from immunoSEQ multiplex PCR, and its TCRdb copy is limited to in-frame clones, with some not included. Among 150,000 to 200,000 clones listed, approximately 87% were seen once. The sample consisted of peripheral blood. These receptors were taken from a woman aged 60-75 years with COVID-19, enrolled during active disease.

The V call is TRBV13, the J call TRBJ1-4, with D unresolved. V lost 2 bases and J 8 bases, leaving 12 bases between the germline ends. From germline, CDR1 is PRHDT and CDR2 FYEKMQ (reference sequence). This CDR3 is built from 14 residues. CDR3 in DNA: TGTGCCAGCAGCTTATCCGGACTAGGGGAAAAACTGTTTTTT. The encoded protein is CASSLSGLGEKLFF.

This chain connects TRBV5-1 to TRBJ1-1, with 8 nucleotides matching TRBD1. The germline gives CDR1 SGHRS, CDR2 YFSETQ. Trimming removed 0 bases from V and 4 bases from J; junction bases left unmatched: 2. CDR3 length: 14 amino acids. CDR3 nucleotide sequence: TGCGCCAGCAGCTTGGAGACAGGGGTCACTGAAGCTTTCTTT. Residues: CASSLETGVTEAFF.

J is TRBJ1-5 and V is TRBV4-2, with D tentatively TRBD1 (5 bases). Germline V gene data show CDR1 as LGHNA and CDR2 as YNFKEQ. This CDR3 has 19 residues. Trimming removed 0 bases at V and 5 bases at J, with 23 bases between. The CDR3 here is CASSQESSPGAILHQPQHF. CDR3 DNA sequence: TGTGCCAGCAGCCAAGAAAGTTCACCTGGGGCCATCCTCCATCAGCCCCAGCATTTT.

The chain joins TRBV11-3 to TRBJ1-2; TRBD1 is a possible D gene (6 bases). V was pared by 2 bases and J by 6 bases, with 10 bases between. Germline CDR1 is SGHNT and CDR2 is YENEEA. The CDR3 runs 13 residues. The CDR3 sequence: CASSLPSGDGYTF. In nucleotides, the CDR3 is TGTGCCAGCAGCTTACCGTCAGGGGATGGCTACACCTTC.

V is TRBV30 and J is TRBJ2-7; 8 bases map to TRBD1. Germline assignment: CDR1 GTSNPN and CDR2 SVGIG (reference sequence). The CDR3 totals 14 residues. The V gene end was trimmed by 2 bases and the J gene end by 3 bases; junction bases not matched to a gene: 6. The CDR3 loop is CAWSLTGGFYEQYF. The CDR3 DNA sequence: TGTGCCTGGAGTCTTACAGGGGGGTTCTACGAGCAGTACTTC.

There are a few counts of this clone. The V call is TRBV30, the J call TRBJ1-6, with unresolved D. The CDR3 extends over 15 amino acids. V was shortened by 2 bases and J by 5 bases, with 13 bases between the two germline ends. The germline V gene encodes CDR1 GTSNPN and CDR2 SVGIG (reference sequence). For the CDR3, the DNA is TGTGCCTGGAGTCGCTCCCGGAGGAATAATTCACCCCTCCACTTT. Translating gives CAWSRSRRNNSPLHF.

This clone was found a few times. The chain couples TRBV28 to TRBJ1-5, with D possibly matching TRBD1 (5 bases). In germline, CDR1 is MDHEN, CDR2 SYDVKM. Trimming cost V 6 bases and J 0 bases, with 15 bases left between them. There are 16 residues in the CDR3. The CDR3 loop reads CASRPPGGGSNQPQHF. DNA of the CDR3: TGTGCCAGCAGACCGCCCGGGGGGGGTAGCAATCAGCCCCAGCATTTT.

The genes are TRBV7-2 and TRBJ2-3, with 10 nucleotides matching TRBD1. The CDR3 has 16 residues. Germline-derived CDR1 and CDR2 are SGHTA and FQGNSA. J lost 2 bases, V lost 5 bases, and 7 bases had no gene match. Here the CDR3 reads CASSQDRGPFTDTQYF. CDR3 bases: TGTGCCAGCAGCCAAGACAGGGGGCCCTTCACAGATACGCAGTATTTT. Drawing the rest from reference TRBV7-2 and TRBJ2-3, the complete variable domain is GAGVSQSPSNKVTEKGKDVELRCDPISGHTALYWYRQSLGQGLEFLIYFQGNSAPDKSGLPSDRFSAERTGGSVSTLTIQRTQQEDSAVYLCASSQDRGPFTDTQYFGPGTRLTVL.

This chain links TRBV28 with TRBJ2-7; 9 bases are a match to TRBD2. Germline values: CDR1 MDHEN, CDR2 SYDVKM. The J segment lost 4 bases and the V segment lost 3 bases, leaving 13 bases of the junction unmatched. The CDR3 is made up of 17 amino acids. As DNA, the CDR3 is TGTGCCAGCAGTTTCGATATGCGTCGCGGGAGGGGGTACGAGCAGTACTTC. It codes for CASSFDMRRGRGYEQYF. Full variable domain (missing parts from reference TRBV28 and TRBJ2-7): DVKVTQSSRYLVKRTGEKVFLECVQDMDHENMFWYRQDPGLGLRLIYFSYDVKMKEKGDIPEGYSVSREKKERFSLILESASTNQTSMYLCASSFDMRRGRGYEQYFGPGTRLTVT.

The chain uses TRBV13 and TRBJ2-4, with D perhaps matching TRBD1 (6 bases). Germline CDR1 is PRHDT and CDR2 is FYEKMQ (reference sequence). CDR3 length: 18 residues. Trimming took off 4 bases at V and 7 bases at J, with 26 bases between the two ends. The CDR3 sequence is CASSSRQDPRWSENIQYF. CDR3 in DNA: TGTGCCAGCAGCTCTAGACAGGACCCACGGTGGTCCGAGAACATTCAGTACTTC.

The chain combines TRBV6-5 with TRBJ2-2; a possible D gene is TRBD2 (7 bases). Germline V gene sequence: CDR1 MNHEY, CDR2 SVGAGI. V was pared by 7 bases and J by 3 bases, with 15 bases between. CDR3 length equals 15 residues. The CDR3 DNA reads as TGTGCCAGCAAGGGGGGGCGCGTGGACACCGGGGAGCTGTTTTTT. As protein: CASKGGRVDTGELFF.

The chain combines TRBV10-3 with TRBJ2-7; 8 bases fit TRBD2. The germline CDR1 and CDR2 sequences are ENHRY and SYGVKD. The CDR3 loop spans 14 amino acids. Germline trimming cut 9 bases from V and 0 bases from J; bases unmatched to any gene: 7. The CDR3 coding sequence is TGTGCCATACAGCGGGAGACAGGCTCCTACGAGCAGTACTTC. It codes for CAIQRETGSYEQYF.

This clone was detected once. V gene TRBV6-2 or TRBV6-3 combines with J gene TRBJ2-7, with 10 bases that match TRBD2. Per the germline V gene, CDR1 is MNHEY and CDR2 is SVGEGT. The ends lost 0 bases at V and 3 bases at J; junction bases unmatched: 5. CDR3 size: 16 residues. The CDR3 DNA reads TGTGCCAGCAGTTACTCGATTACTAGCGGGATCTACGAGCAGTACTTC. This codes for CASSYSITSGIYEQYF.

CDR3 DNA: TGTGCCAGCAGTGACCCACAACAGGGGTTCTATGGCTACACCTTC. Amino acid sequence: CASSDPQQGFYGYTF. The J gene is TRBJ1-2, the V gene TRBV6-4; 7 bases align to TRBD1. With 2 bases clipped from V and 4 bases from J, the junction kept 7 bases outside the gene matches. The germline V gene encodes CDR1 MRHNA and CDR2 SNTAGT. CDR3 size: 15 residues.

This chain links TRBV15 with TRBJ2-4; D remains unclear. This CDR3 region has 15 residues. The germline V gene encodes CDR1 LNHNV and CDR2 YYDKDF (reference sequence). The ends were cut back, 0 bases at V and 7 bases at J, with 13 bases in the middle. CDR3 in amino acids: CATSRDGWRENIQYF. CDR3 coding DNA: TGTGCCACCAGCAGAGATGGTTGGAGAGAGAACATTCAGTACTTC.

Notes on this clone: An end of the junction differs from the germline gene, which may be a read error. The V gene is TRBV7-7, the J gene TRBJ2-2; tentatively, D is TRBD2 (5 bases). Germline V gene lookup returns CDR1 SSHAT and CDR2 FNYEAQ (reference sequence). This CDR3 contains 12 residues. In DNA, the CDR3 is TGTGCTAGCAGCTTAGAGCTCGGGAAGCTGTTTTTT. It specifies CASSLELGKLFF. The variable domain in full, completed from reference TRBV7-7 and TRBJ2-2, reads GAGVSQSPRYKVTKRGQDVTLRCDPISSHATLYWYQQALGQGPEFLTYFNYEAQPDKSGLPSDRFSAERPEGSISTLTIQRTEQRDSAMYRCASSLELGKLFFGEGSRLTVL.

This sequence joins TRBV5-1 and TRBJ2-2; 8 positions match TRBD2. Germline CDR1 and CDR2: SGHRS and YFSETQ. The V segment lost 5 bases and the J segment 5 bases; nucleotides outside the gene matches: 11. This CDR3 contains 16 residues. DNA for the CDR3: TGCGCCAGCAGGTTCAACGGGAGGGCGCAGACCGGGGAGCTGTTTTTT. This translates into CASRFNGRAQTGELFF.

This chain's CDR3 is CASSLRQGLATGELFF. In nucleotides, the CDR3 is TGTGCCAGCAGCCTAAGACAGGGACTAGCCACCGGGGAGCTGTTTTTT. The chain joins TRBV3-1 (or the pseudogene TRBV3-2) to TRBJ2-2; 9 bases are shared with TRBD2. V was pared by 4 bases and J by 4 bases, with 7 bases of the junction left unmatched. The V gene's germline CDR1 is LGHDT and CDR2 YNNKEL (reference sequence). The CDR3 is 16 amino acids.

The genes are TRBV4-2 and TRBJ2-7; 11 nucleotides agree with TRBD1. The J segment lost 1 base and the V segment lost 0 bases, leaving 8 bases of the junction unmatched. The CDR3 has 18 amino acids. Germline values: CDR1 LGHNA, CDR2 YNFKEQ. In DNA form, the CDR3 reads TGTGCCAGCAGCCAAGATCCTAAAGGGACAGGGGGGTCCTACGAGCAGTACTTC. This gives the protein CASSQDPKGTGGSYEQYF.

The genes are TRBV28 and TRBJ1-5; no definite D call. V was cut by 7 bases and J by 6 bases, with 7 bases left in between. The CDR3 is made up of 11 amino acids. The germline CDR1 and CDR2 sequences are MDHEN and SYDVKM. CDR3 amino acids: CASTTGQPQHF. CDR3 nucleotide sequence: TGTGCCAGCACCACCGGTCAGCCCCAGCATTTT.

The CDR3, as DNA: TGTGCCAGCTCACTGGCTACTAGCGGGAGCTATGAGCAGTTCTTC. The encoded protein is CASSLATSGSYEQFF. The chain couples TRBV18 to TRBJ2-1; the match to TRBD2 covers 11 bases. J gave up 8 bases and V 4 bases, and 7 bases lay outside the gene matches. Per the germline V gene, CDR1 is KGHSH and CDR2 is LQKENI. The CDR3 is made up of 15 amino acids.

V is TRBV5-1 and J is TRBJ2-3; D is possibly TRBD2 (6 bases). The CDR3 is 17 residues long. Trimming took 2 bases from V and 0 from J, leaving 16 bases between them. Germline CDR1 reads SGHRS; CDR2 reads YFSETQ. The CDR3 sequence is CASSFAPSVSSTDTQYF. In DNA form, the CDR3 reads TGCGCCAGCAGCTTCGCACCTAGCGTCTCCAGCACAGATACGCAGTATTTT.

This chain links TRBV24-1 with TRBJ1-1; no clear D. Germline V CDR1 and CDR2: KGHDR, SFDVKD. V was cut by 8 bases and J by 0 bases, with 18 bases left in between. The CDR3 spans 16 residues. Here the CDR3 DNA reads TGTGCCACCATTTTAACGGGAGCTTTAGTGAACACTGAAGCTTTCTTT. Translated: CATILTGALVNTEAFF.

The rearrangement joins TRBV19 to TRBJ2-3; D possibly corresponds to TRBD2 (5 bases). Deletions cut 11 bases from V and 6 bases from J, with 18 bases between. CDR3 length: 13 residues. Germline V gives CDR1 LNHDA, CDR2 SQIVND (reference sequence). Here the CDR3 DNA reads TGTGCCTCCCGGCCGGGGAGAGCGGATACGCAGTATTTT. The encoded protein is CASRPGRADTQYF.

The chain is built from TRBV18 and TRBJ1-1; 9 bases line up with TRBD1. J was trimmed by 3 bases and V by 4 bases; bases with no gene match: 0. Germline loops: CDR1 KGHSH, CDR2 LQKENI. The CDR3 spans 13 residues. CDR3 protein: CASSRQGDTEAFF. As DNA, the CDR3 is TGTGCCAGCTCACGACAGGGGGACACTGAAGCTTTCTTT.

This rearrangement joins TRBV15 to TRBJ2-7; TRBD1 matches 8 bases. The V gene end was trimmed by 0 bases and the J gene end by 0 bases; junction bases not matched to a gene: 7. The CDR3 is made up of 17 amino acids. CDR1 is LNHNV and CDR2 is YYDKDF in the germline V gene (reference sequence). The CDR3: CATSREGGTGNSYEQYF. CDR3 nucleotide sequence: TGTGCCACCAGCAGAGAGGGCGGGACAGGTAACTCCTACGAGCAGTACTTC. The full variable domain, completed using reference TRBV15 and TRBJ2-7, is DAMVIQNPRYQVTQFGKPVTLSCSQTLNHNVMYWYQQKSSQAPKLLFHYYDKDFNNEADTPDNFQSRRPNTSFCFLDIRSPGLGDTAMYLCATSREGGTGNSYEQYFGPGTRLTVT.

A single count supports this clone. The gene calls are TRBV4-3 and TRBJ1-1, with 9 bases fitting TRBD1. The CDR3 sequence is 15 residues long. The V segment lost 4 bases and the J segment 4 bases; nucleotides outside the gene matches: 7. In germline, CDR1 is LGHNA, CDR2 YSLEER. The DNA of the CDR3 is TGCGCCAGCAGCCTAACCCTGACAGGGGGCACTGAAGCTTTCTTT. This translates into CASSLTLTGGTEAFF.

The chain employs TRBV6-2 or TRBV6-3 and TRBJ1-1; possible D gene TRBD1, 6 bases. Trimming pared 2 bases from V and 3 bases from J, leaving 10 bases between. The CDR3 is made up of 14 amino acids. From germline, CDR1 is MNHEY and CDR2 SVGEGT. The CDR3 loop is CASSYPRGYTEAFF. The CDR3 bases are TGTGCCAGCAGTTACCCGAGGGGGTACACTGAAGCTTTCTTT.

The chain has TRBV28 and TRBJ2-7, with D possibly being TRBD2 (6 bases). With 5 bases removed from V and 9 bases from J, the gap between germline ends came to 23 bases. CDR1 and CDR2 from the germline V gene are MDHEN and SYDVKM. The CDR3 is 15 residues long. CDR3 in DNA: TGTGCCAGCAGTCCACCATCCGGGACTTCCTTTGGGCAGTACTTC. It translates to CASSPPSGTSFGQYF. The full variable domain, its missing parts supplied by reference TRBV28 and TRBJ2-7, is DVKVTQSSRYLVKRTGEKVFLECVQDMDHENMFWYRQDPGLGLRLIYFSYDVKMKEKGDIPEGYSVSREKKERFSLILESASTNQTSMYLCASSPPSGTSFGQYFGPGTRLTVT.